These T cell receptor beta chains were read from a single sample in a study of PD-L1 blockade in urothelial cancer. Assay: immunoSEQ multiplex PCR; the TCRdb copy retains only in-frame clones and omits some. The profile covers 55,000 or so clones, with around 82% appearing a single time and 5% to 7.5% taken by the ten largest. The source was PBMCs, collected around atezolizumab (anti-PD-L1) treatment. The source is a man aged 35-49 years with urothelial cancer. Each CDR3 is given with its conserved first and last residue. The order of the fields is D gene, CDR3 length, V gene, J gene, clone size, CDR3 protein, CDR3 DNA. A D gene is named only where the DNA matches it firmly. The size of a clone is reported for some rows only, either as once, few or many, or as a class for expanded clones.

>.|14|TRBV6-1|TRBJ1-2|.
CASGAREGTYGYTF
TGTGCCAGCGGGGCCAGGGAGGGAACCTATGGCTACACCTTC
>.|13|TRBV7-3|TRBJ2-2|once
CASSWGQNGELFF
TGTGCCAGCAGCTGGGGGCAAAACGGGGAGCTGTTTTTT
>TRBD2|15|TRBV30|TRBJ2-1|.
CAWSRLAGVSNEQFF
TGTGCCTGGAGTCGACTAGCGGGAGTGAGTAATGAGCAGTTCTTC
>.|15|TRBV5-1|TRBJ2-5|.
CASSSHPGLQETQYF
TGCGCCAGCAGCAGCCACCCAGGGCTCCAAGAGACCCAGTACTTC
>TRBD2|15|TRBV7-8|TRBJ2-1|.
CASSLGLAISNEQFF
TGTGCCAGCAGCTTAGGACTAGCTATTAGTAATGAGCAGTTCTTC
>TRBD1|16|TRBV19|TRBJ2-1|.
CASSIPGQGSYNEQFF
TGTGCCAGTAGTATTCCGGGACAGGGCTCCTACAATGAGCAGTTCTTC
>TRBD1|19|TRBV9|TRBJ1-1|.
CASSRGGQGTLPKNTEAFF
TGTGCCAGCAGTCGAGGGGGACAGGGAACACTCCCGAAGAACACTGAAGCTTTCTTT
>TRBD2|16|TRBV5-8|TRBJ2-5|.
CASSPGEGLAGPTQNF
TGTGCCAGCAGCCCCGGGGAAGGACTAGCGGGACCCACTCAGAACTTC
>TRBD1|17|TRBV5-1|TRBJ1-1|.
CASSLRQGALGNTEAFF
TGCGCCAGCAGCCTAAGACAGGGGGCTCTGGGGAACACTGAAGCTTTCTTT
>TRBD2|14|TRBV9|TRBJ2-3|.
CASSGGSFTDTQYF
TGTGCCAGCAGCGGCGGGAGTTTCACAGATACGCAGTATTTT
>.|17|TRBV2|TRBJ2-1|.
CASSDDRHLSSYNEQFF
TGTGCCAGCAGTGATGACAGGCACCTGAGCTCCTACAATGAGCAGTTCTTC
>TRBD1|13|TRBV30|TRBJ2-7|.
CAWKGTGGYEQYF
TGTGCCTGGAAGGGGACAGGGGGCTACGAGCAGTACTTC
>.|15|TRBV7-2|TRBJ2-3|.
CASSPVGGRGDTQYF
TGTGCCAGCAGCCCCGTGGGGGGAAGGGGAGATACGCAGTATTTT
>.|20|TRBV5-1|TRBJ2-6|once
CASSLGTEDRVFSGANVLTF
TGCGCCAGCAGCTTGGGGACGGAGGACCGCGTTTTCTCTGGGGCCAACGTCCTGACTTTC
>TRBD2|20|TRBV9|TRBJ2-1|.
CASSAPRVAGGKGSYNEQFF
TGTGCCAGCAGCGCCCCCCGGGTAGCGGGAGGAAAGGGCTCCTACAATGAGCAGTTCTTC
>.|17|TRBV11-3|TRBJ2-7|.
CASSLRLCGRMAYEQYF
TGTGCCAGCAGCTTAAGGCTTTGTGGGAGGATGGCCTACGAGCAGTACTTC
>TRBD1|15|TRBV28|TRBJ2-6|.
CASMTGSSGANVLTF
TGTGCCAGTATGACAGGGAGCTCTGGGGCCAACGTCCTGACTTTC
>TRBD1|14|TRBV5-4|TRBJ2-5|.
CASSPGTAQETQYF
TGTGCCAGCAGCCCCGGGACAGCCCAAGAGACCCAGTACTTC
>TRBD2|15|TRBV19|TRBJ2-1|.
CASSTPGLAVNEQFF
TGTGCCAGTAGTACTCCGGGACTAGCGGTCAATGAGCAGTTCTTC
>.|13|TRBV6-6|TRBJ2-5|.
CASTPAGAETQYF
TGTGCCAGCACCCCCGCAGGTGCAGAGACCCAGTACTTC
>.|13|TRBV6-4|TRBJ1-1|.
CASSEGQNTEAFF
TGTGCCAGCAGTGAGGGCCAGAACACTGAAGCTTTCTTT
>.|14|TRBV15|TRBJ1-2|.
CATSRPTANYGYTF
TGTGCCACCAGCAGGCCAACAGCTAACTATGGCTACACCTTC
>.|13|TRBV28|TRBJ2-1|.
CASSPPTRDEQFF
TGTGCCAGCAGTCCTCCTACGAGGGATGAGCAGTTCTTC
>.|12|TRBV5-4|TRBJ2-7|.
CASSLEPYEQYF
TGTGCCAGCAGCTTGGAGCCCTACGAGCAGTACTTC
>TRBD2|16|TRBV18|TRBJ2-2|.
CASSSGTSTYTGELFF
TGTGCCAGCTCATCTGGGACTAGCACTTACACCGGGGAGCTGTTTTTT
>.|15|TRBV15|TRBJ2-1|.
CATNSQWESGNEQFF
TGTGCCACCAACTCTCAGTGGGAGTCGGGGAATGAGCAGTTCTTC
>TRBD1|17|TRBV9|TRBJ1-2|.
CASSSGDRAARPYGYTF
TGTGCCAGCAGCTCTGGGGACAGGGCTGCCCGACCCTATGGCTACACCTTC
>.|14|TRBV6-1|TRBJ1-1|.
CASSDTQGNTEAFF
TGTGCCAGCAGTGATACACAGGGGAACACTGAAGCTTTCTTT
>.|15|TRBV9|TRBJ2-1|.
CASAVGGAGKNEQFF
TGTGCCAGCGCCGTAGGAGGAGCAGGGAAGAATGAGCAGTTCTTC
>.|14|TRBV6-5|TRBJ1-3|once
CASRRQASGNTIYF
TGTGCCAGCAGGCGACAGGCCTCTGGAAACACCATATATTTT
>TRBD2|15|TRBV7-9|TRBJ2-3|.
CASSTQAGNSDTQYF
TGTGCCAGCAGCACCCAAGCGGGGAATTCCGATACGCAGTATTTT
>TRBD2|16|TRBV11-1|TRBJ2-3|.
CASSLALGAGGDTQYF
TGTGCCAGCAGCTTAGCGCTTGGAGCGGGGGGAGATACGCAGTATTTT
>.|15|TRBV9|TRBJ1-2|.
CASSPREGKGYGYTF
TGTGCCAGCAGCCCTCGGGAGGGGAAGGGCTATGGCTACACCTTC
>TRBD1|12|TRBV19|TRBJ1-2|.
CASSTRQGHYTF
TGTGCCAGTAGTACACGACAGGGGCACTACACCTTC
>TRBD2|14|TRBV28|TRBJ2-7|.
CASSRLAGVYEQYF
TGTGCCAGCAGTCGACTAGCGGGAGTTTACGAGCAGTACTTC
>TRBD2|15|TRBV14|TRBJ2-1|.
CASSRTSGRLGEQFF
TGTGCCAGCAGCCGGACTAGCGGGAGGTTGGGCGAGCAGTTCTTC
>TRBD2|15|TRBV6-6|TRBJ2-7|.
CASSYGTSGNYEQYF
TGTGCCAGCAGTTACGGGACTAGCGGGAACTACGAGCAGTACTTC
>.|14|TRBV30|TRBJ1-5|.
CAWSVEGGNQPQHF
TGTGCCTGGAGTGTAGAGGGGGGCAATCAGCCCCAGCATTTT
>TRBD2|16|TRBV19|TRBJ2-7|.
CASSIDGRLTSYEQYF
TGTGCCAGTAGTATAGACGGGAGGCTAACCTCCTACGAGCAGTACTTC